Listed here are 21 T cell receptor beta chains from one sample, sequenced in a study of radiation and T cells in renal cell carcinoma. Time point defined: blood 2 weeks post-SBRT. Treatment given: 15 Gy SBRT to primary tumor, nephrectomy 4 weeks later. TCRdb keeps only in-frame clones here, not all; method: immunoSEQ multiplex PCR. The sample has roughly 130,000 clones, around nine tenths seen once; the top ten hold 5.5% to 6.5%. The specimen comprised blood, sampled from a patient whose treatment included radiotherapy and nephrectomy. Receptor source: a woman between 70 and 85 years old with renal cell carcinoma.

The chain employs TRBV5-1 and TRBJ1-2; the D gene is possibly TRBD1 (6 bases). Germline V gives CDR1 SGHRS, CDR2 YFSETQ. The CDR3 has 14 residues. V was pared by 4 bases and J by 6 bases, with 16 bases between. CDR3 amino acids: CASSPVAQGHGYTF. CDR3 nucleotides: TGCGCCAGCAGCCCCGTCGCCCAGGGGCATGGCTACACCTTC.

CDR3 amino acids: CASSPRLNGYTF. CDR3 DNA: TGTGCCAGCAGTCCCCGGCTAAATGGCTACACCTTC. The chain uses TRBV28 and TRBJ1-2; D is undetermined. Trimming removed 5 bases from V and 6 bases from J, with 10 bases in between. CDR1 and CDR2 from the germline V gene are MDHEN and SYDVKM. There are 12 residues in the CDR3.

V and J are TRBV7-6 and TRBJ2-1; D might be TRBD1 (5 bases). Germline V gives CDR1 SGHVS, CDR2 FNYEAQ. The V and J ends lost 5 bases and 6 bases respectively, with 11 bases between them. This CDR3 is built from 13 residues. The CDR3 protein is CASSQPRANEQFF. As DNA, the CDR3 is TGTGCCAGCAGCCAGCCCAGGGCCAATGAGCAGTTCTTC.

The chain recombines TRBV28 with TRBJ2-3, with 9 positions matching TRBD2. CDR3 length: 16 residues. CDR1 and CDR2 from the germline V gene are MDHEN and SYDVKM. Trimming at V came to 3 bases and at J to 5 bases, leaving 9 bases not matched to a gene. CDR3 sequence: CASSFSAGGQVDTQYF. The DNA for the CDR3 is TGTGCCAGCAGTTTTTCGGCGGGGGGGCAGGTAGATACGCAGTATTTT.

CDR3: CASSEAAREFNSPLHF. In DNA form, the CDR3 reads TGTGCCAGCAGTGAAGCAGCCAGGGAATTTAATTCACCCCTCCACTTT. This rearrangement joins TRBV6-1 to TRBJ1-6, with D perhaps TRBD1 (5 bases). Germline CDR1 reads MNHNS; CDR2 reads SASEGT. Between the trimmed V and J ends, which lost 0 bases and 6 bases, there was a span of 12 bases. This CDR3 has 16 amino acids.

The DNA of the CDR3 is TGTGCCAGCAGCTTAGAAGGAAGCACTGAAGCTTTCTTT. Amino acid sequence: CASSLEGSTEAFF. The chain couples TRBV7-9 to TRBJ1-1; D gene ambiguous. Germline V gene sequence: CDR1 SEHNR, CDR2 FQNEAQ (reference sequence). This CDR3 is 13 amino acids long. Trimming shortened V by 1 base and J by 4 bases, and 7 bases separated the two germline ends.

The chain employs TRBV7-6 and TRBJ2-5, with 10 bases lining up with TRBD1. Trimming took 4 bases from V and 4 from J; bases not matched to a gene: 6. CDR1 SGHVS and CDR2 FNYEAQ come from the germline V gene. This CDR3 has 15 residues. In DNA, the CDR3 is TGTGCCAGCAGCTGGGGACAGGGGAAGGGAGAGACCCAGTACTTC. Its protein is CASSWGQGKGETQYF.

V is TRBV5-5 and J is TRBJ1-6, with a tentative D call TRBD1 (6 bases). Germline loops: CDR1 SGHKS, CDR2 YYEKEE (reference sequence). The CDR3 is 15 residues long. The ends were cut back, 4 bases at V and 10 bases at J, with 18 bases in the middle. The CDR3 spells CASSPIGGQNSPLHF. The CDR3 DNA follows: TGTGCCAGCAGCCCGATCGGGGGACAAAACTCACCCCTCCACTTT.

This clone was seen only a few times. The chain has TRBV7-3 and TRBJ2-7, with D tentatively TRBD1 or TRBD2 (5 bases each). Germline lookup yields CDR1 SGHTA and CDR2 FQGTGA. The CDR3 loop spans 14 amino acids. V lost 5 bases and J lost 2, with 13 bases in between. Written as DNA, the CDR3 is TGTGCCAGCAGCGCGTCGGGACGTCCCTACGAGCAGTACTTC. Translation gives CASSASGRPYEQYF.

The DNA for the CDR3 is TGTGCCAGCAGCTCGGCGAGGGCCGGAGGCTACACCTTC. Amino acids: CASSSARAGGYTF. The chain joins TRBV5-4 to TRBJ1-2; no clear D. The CDR3 runs 13 residues. V lost 3 bases and J 8 bases, leaving 14 bases between the germline ends. Germline CDR1 and CDR2: SGHNT and YYREEE (reference sequence).

V usage is TRBV28 and J usage is TRBJ2-1; a possible D gene is TRBD2 (7 bases). CDR1 is MDHEN, CDR2 SYDVKM, per germline. V lost 3 bases, J lost 10 bases, and 13 bases lay in between. The CDR3 length is 13 residues. CDR3 residues: CASSLGGAVEQFF. The DNA for the CDR3 is TGTGCCAGCAGTTTGGGGGGGGCTGTAGAGCAGTTCTTC. The full variable domain, its missing parts supplied by reference TRBV28 and TRBJ2-1, is DVKVTQSSRYLVKRTGEKVFLECVQDMDHENMFWYRQDPGLGLRLIYFSYDVKMKEKGDIPEGYSVSREKKERFSLILESASTNQTSMYLCASSLGGAVEQFFGPGTRLTVL.

A single count supports this clone. Other DNA variants within this sample encode the same CDR3. The genes are TRBV28 and TRBJ2-7; tentative D call: TRBD1 (5 bases). The V gene's germline CDR1 is MDHEN and CDR2 SYDVKM. This CDR3 is built from 12 residues. Trimming removed 5 bases from V and 4 bases from J, with 9 bases in between. The CDR3 nucleotides read TGTGCCAGCAGTCCGGACATTTACGAGCAGTACTTC. As protein: CASSPDIYEQYF.

The genes are TRBV7-2 and TRBJ2-7; TRBD1 is a possible D gene (6 bases). CDR1 and CDR2 from the germline V gene are SGHTA and FQGNSA. The CDR3 spans 15 residues. V lost 0 bases to trimming and J lost 3 bases, with 12 bases between them. The CDR3 loop reads CASSLAPRGNYEQYF. CDR3 bases: TGTGCCAGCAGCTTAGCCCCCAGGGGAAACTACGAGCAGTACTTC.

This clone showed up just once. The rearrangement uses TRBV2 and TRBJ1-2, with unresolved D. Germline assignment: CDR1 SNHLY and CDR2 FYNNEI. V was clipped by 0 bases and J by 2 bases, with 13 bases between them. This CDR3 has 16 residues. CDR3 sequence: CASSEAGPGMNYGYTF. The CDR3 coding sequence is TGTGCCAGCAGTGAAGCAGGTCCAGGAATGAACTATGGCTACACCTTC.

V is TRBV7-2 and J is TRBJ2-2; 8 positions match TRBD2. CDR3 size: 18 residues. The junction had 12 bases not matched to a gene; V was cut back by 2 bases and J by 4 bases. Per germline, CDR1 SGHTA and CDR2 FQGNSA. The CDR3 spells CASSLRPSRGAGTGELFF. DNA for the CDR3: TGTGCCAGCAGCTTAAGGCCCTCGCGGGGGGCGGGCACCGGGGAGCTGTTTTTT.

This chain uses TRBV27 with TRBJ1-2; D is possibly TRBD1 (6 bases). The CDR3 spans 13 residues. CDR1 and CDR2 (germline): MNHEY, SMNVEV (reference sequence). Trimming took 2 bases from V and 5 from J, leaving 9 bases between them. CDR3 region: CASSLTGSYGYTF. CDR3 nucleotide sequence: TGTGCCAGCAGTTTAACAGGGAGTTATGGCTACACCTTC.

This clone was seen a handful of times. This sample includes further DNA sequences coding for the same CDR3. V gene TRBV28 combines with J gene TRBJ1-1; the D gene is possibly TRBD1 (5 bases). Trimming cost V 6 bases and J 6 bases, with 8 bases left between them. The germline V gene has CDR1 MDHEN and CDR2 SYDVKM. The CDR3 is 11 residues long. The CDR3 reads CASRGRPEAFF. CDR3 bases: TGTGCCAGCAGGGGGCGCCCTGAAGCTTTCTTT. Supplemented by reference TRBV28 and TRBJ1-1, the full variable domain reads DVKVTQSSRYLVKRTGEKVFLECVQDMDHENMFWYRQDPGLGLRLIYFSYDVKMKEKGDIPEGYSVSREKKERFSLILESASTNQTSMYLCASRGRPEAFFGQGTRLTVV.

CDR3 sequence (DNA): TGTGCCAGCAGCTCCCCCGGGGTAGCGGGGGGCGGGAATGAGCAGTTCTTC. Translation: CASSSPGVAGGGNEQFF. The gene calls are TRBV5-4 and TRBJ2-1; 10 nucleotides align to TRBD2. Trimming at V came to 3 bases and at J to 7 bases, leaving 13 bases not matched to a gene. In germline, CDR1 is SGHNT, CDR2 YYREEE (reference sequence). The CDR3 loop spans 17 amino acids.

The chain has TRBV5-1 and TRBJ2-2; 10 bases agree with TRBD2. Germline V gives CDR1 SGHRS, CDR2 YFSETQ. V shed 2 bases, J shed 4 bases, and the junction held 2 bases outside the gene matches. CDR3 length: 15 amino acids. This CDR3 reads CASSFSSGGTGELFF. As DNA, the CDR3 is TGCGCCAGCAGCTTTTCTAGCGGGGGCACCGGGGAGCTGTTTTTT.

The V and J genes are TRBV29-1 and TRBJ1-2; the D is unclear. V was cut by 4 bases and J by 2 bases, with 8 bases left in between. In germline, CDR1 is SQVTM, CDR2 ANQGSEA. The CDR3 contains 12 residues. CDR3 in amino acids: CSVGESNYGYTF. The CDR3 region has the DNA TGCAGCGTTGGAGAAAGCAACTATGGCTACACCTTC.

The V gene is TRBV9, the J gene TRBJ2-6; D is uncertain. Germline V lookup: CDR1 SGDLS, CDR2 YYNGEE. The CDR3 has 19 amino acids. The V end was cut by 3 bases, the J end by 2 bases, with 21 bases between. The CDR3 nucleotides read TGTGCCAGCAGCGCCGCCATCAGTACCCGGGCCACTGGGGCCAACGTCCTGACTTTC. Encoded protein: CASSAAISTRATGANVLTF.